The present T cell receptor (beta chain) was sequenced within a study of a mutant IDH1 vaccine in newly diagnosed glioma. CDR3 length: 14 amino acids. The germline V gene encodes CDR1 SQVTM and CDR2 ANQGSEA. Some clones are missing from TCRdb's copy, which holds only in-frame ones; the method was immunoSEQ multiplex PCR. The sample yields tens of thousands of clones, roughly 81% seen once. Time point specified: week 35, safety follow-up. Vaccination comprised doses that each held 300 ug of mutant IDH1 20-mer peptide, plus topical imiquimod. About this clone itself: Its antigen is undetermined.

The TCR comes from a man between 40 and 49 years old with glioma. The sample was PBMCs, taken from a glioma patient whose treatment included an IDH1 peptide vaccine. The chain recombines TRBV29-1 with TRBJ1-4; perhaps TRBD1 as D (6 bases). The CDR3 sequence is CSANLGGVREKLFF. The DNA for the CDR3 is TGCAGTGCAAACCTGGGGGGCGTGCGTGAAAAACTGTTTTTT.